These T cell receptor beta chains were read from a single sample in a study of beta chain features in type 1 diabetes. This table comes from immunoSEQ multiplex PCR, and its TCRdb copy is limited to in-frame clones, with some not included. Altogether about 330,000 clones are present, more than 9.5% being singletons, with the ten largest covering about 0.015%. Sequencing input: naive CD4+ T cells from blood. The receptors were sampled from a woman in her twenties or thirties in good health. CDR3s include the opening cysteine and the closing phenylalanine or tryptophan. The order of the fields is clone size, V gene, J gene, D gene, CDR3 protein, CDR3 DNA. The D gene is left open where the match is weak. Part of the rows lack a size; the others show once, few, many or a class for expanded clones.

-	TRBV23-1	TRBJ2-1	TRBD1	CASSQTGGRSYNEQFF	TGCGCCAGCAGTCAAACAGGGGGTAGGTCCTACAATGAGCAGTTCTTC
-	TRBV11-2	TRBJ2-1	-	CASRGQLYNEQFF	TGTGCCAGTAGAGGACAGCTCTACAATGAGCAGTTCTTC
few	TRBV28	TRBJ2-7	-	CASKAGIDGQYF	TGTGCCAGCAAGGCGGGAATAGATGGGCAGTACTTC
-	TRBV29-1	TRBJ2-3	TRBD2	CSVETSGTLLGDTQYF	TGCAGCGTTGAAACTAGCGGGACACTGTTGGGAGATACGCAGTATTTT
few	TRBV7-3	TRBJ2-7	TRBD2	CASSLGGDYEQYF	TGTGCCAGCAGCTTGGGAGGGGACTACGAGCAGTACTTC
-	TRBV5-1	TRBJ1-4	-	CASSPGGLDEKLFF	TGCGCCAGCAGCCCGGGGGGGCTGGATGAAAAACTGTTTTTT
-	TRBV6-5	TRBJ2-1	-	CASSYSRGSNEQFF	TGTGCCAGCAGTTACTCGCGGGGCAGCAATGAGCAGTTCTTC
-	TRBV7-2	TRBJ2-5	-	CASSSEGGTQYF	TGTGCCAGCAGCTCAGAAGGGGGGACCCAGTACTTC
few	TRBV13	TRBJ2-5	TRBD1	CASSPRDRAQETQYF	TGTGCCAGCAGCCCCCGGGACAGGGCCCAAGAGACCCAGTACTTC
-	TRBV18	TRBJ2-7	TRBD2	CASSPVTSGSYEQYF	TGTGCCAGCTCACCGGTGACTAGCGGCTCCTACGAGCAGTACTTC
-	TRBV11-2	TRBJ2-3	TRBD1	CASSLGLQGGTDTQYF	TGTGCCAGCAGCTTAGGACTCCAGGGGGGCACAGATACGCAGTATTTT
-	TRBV28	TRBJ1-2	TRBD1	CASSLTGAYGYTF	TGTGCCAGCAGTTTGACAGGGGCCTATGGCTACACCTTC
few	TRBV18	TRBJ1-1	-	CASSPINGDTEAFF	TGTGCCAGCTCACCGATCAACGGGGACACTGAAGCTTTCTTT
few	TRBV7-9	TRBJ2-7	-	CASSLAFYEQYF	TGTGCCAGCAGCTTAGCCTTCTACGAGCAGTACTTC
few	TRBV7-2	TRBJ2-5	-	CASSLAGVLQETQYF	TGTGCCAGCAGCCTAGCAGGGGTACTCCAAGAGACCCAGTACTTC
-	TRBV7-9	TRBJ2-3	-	CASSSKAGGFSTDTQYF	TGTGCCAGCAGCTCCAAGGCCGGGGGTTTTAGCACAGATACGCAGTATTTT
-	TRBV7-3	TRBJ2-7	-	CASSSGPLAGRYEQYF	TGTGCCAGCAGCTCTGGCCCCCTGGCAGGCCGCTACGAGCAGTACTTC
-	TRBV2	TRBJ1-5	-	CASSPRGGSNQPQHF	TGTGCCAGCAGTCCGAGGGGGGGCTCCAATCAGCCCCAGCATTTT
-	TRBV6-5	TRBJ2-5	TRBD2	CASSYRGGGGETQYF	TGTGCCAGCAGTTACCGGGGGGGCGGTGGGGAGACCCAGTACTTC
few	TRBV14	TRBJ2-1	TRBD2	CASSPPGLAIALEQFF	TGTGCCAGCAGCCCCCCGGGACTAGCGATAGCCTTGGAGCAGTTCTTC
-	TRBV6-4	TRBJ2-1	TRBD2	CASSDPSGGSGSKFF	TGTGCCAGCAGTGACCCCAGCGGGGGTAGCGGGAGTAAGTTCTTC
few	TRBV13	TRBJ2-1	TRBD2	CASFRTSGMSDEQFF	TGTGCCAGCTTCAGGACTAGCGGGATGAGTGATGAGCAGTTCTTC
-	TRBV5-1	TRBJ2-5	TRBD2	CASSSGSQAETQYF	TGCGCCAGCAGTAGCGGGAGTCAGGCAGAGACCCAGTACTTC
few	TRBV15	TRBJ1-5	-	CATGAGILQPQHF	TGTGCCACCGGGGCCGGAATTCTACAGCCCCAGCATTTT
-	TRBV11-2	TRBJ2-1	TRBD1	CASTDRGRNEQFF	TGTGCCAGCACCGACAGGGGCCGCAATGAGCAGTTCTTC
-	TRBV19	TRBJ2-7	-	CASSIRVAGSYEQYF	TGTGCCAGTAGTATACGGGTCGCCGGGTCCTACGAGCAGTACTTC
-	TRBV28	TRBJ2-5	-	CASSRRGSTQYF	TGTGCCAGCAGCCGAAGGGGGTCGACCCAGTACTTC
-	TRBV9	TRBJ2-3	TRBD2	CASSVFGTSVTDTQYF	TGTGCCAGCAGCGTATTTGGGACTAGCGTCACAGATACGCAGTATTTT
-	TRBV7-2	TRBJ2-1	-	CASSRDGLVNNEQFF	TGTGCCAGCAGCCGGGATGGGCTTGTAAACAATGAGCAGTTCTTC
few	TRBV5-1	TRBJ2-7	TRBD2	CASSSTSGSPYEQYF	TGCGCCAGCAGCTCAACTAGCGGGAGTCCCTACGAGCAGTACTTC
few	TRBV11-2	TRBJ2-1	-	CASSLAGAGNEQFF	TGTGCCAGCAGCTTAGCGGGAGCGGGCAATGAGCAGTTCTTC
-	TRBV2	TRBJ1-5	-	CASTRGVNQPQHF	TGTGCCAGCACTCGGGGGGTCAATCAGCCCCAGCATTTT
-	TRBV9	TRBJ2-5	-	CASSFSLSGNQETQYF	TGTGCCAGCAGCTTTTCCCTTAGCGGAAACCAAGAGACCCAGTACTTC
few	TRBV11-2	TRBJ2-3	TRBD2	CASSLGSGRAADTQYF	TGTGCCAGCAGCTTAGGGAGCGGGAGGGCCGCAGATACGCAGTATTTT
few	TRBV18	TRBJ1-2	TRBD1	CASSPSRTGVDGYTF	TGTGCCAGCTCACCCTCCCGGACAGGCGTCGACGGCTACACCTTC
-	TRBV7-8	TRBJ2-7	TRBD2	CASSLAGGPYEQYF	TGTGCCAGCAGCTTAGCGGGAGGGCCGTACGAGCAGTACTTC
-	TRBV18	TRBJ2-3	-	CASSPSGPTDTQYF	TGTGCCAGCTCACCATCGGGTCCCACAGATACGCAGTATTTT
few	TRBV28	TRBJ2-1	TRBD2	CASSLLAVNEQFF	TGTGCCAGCAGTTTACTAGCGGTCAATGAGCAGTTCTTC
few	TRBV28	TRBJ2-7	TRBD2	CASSLYPGVAGGEQYF	TGTGCCAGCAGTTTATACCCTGGGGTAGCGGGAGGCGAGCAGTACTTC
-	TRBV4-3	TRBJ2-2	TRBD2	CASSHGASGRKAGELFF	TGCGCCAGCAGCCACGGAGCTAGCGGGAGAAAAGCCGGGGAGCTGTTTTTT